This T cell receptor beta chain comes out of a study of control samples from healthy donors and cancer patients. Germline assignment: CDR1 SGHRS and CDR2 YFSETQ. The CDR3 spans 15 residues. Trimming stripped 1 base from V and 6 bases from J, with 14 bases between. Method: immunoSEQ multiplex PCR; TCRdb's copy keeps in-frame clones and lacks some. Among about 63,000 clones listed, approximately 85% were seen once. The V call is TRBV5-1, the J call TRBJ1-5; maybe TRBD1 (5 bases). The sequenced sample was blood. This sequence originates from a man in his forties in good health. The CDR3 nucleotides read TGCGCCAGCAGCTTGCGGGCAGGGACGGGTCAGCCCCAGCATTTT. Residues: CASSLRAGTGQPQHF.